This TCR beta chain appears in the sequencing data of a study of blood T cell repertoires in COVID-19. Study summary: Sources were T cells, B-cell-depleted T cells, or PBMCs; the material itself was cDNA or gDNA.

Trimming took 1 base from V and 2 from J, leaving 9 bases between them. The CDR3 is 15 residues long. The germline gives CDR1 SNHLY, CDR2 FYNNEI. TCRdb keeps only in-frame clones here, not all; method: immunoSEQ multiplex PCR. The sample contains around 190,000 clones, around 86% of which appear only once. What was sequenced was peripheral blood. V and J are TRBV2 and TRBJ1-5; possible D gene TRBD1, 5 bases. The origin of this receptor is a man aged 45-65 years with active or convalescent COVID-19. In DNA form, the CDR3 reads TGTGCCAGCAGTGAAGTTGGGGGGGGCAATCAGCCCCAGCATTTT. Amino acids: CASSEVGGGNQPQHF.